Described below is a single T cell receptor (beta chain) sequence and its context. No antigen is known for it. The data were taken from a study of CD8 T cells in acute hepatitis C reinfection. Study outcomes and limitations: Overrepresentation in the naive pool did not explain the preferential TRBV04 and TRBV06 usage seen in all groups. NS3-1073 specific cells were too rare to sort at chronic follow-up.

TCRdb's copy holds only in-frame clones and misses some; the assay was immunoSEQ multiplex PCR. The sample shows approximately 40,000 clones, approximately 85% of them seen only once. Documented time point: naive CD8 control sorted from an acute-time-point sample. Germline CDR1 and CDR2: SEHNR and FQNEAQ (reference sequence). The CDR3 contains 16 residues. The V end was cut by 5 bases, the J end by 3 bases, with 16 bases between. The sequencing sample was made of naive CD8+ T cells from PBMCs. The clonotype originates from a young woman who spontaneously cleared hepatitis C infection. This sequence joins TRBV7-9 and TRBJ2-2; tentatively, D is TRBD1 or TRBD2 (5 bases each). CDR3 nucleotides: TGTGCCAGCAGCGGAGGTGTGACAGAGTACACCGGGGAGCTGTTTTTT. Its protein product is CASSGGVTEYTGELFF.